This T cell receptor beta chain was captured in a study of T-cell memory formation after mild COVID-19. In the study overall: TCR clusters showed largely donor specificity.

Points from the study as a whole: Contracting clones localized mainly to CM and EM when CD4+ and mainly to EMRA when CD8+.

Notes on this clonotype: Its antigen is unidentified.

TCRdb itself ran the 5' RACE reads through MiXCR, one entry per CDR3 protein. The sample holds about 430,000 distinct CDR3 sequences, less than 25% seen once. Trimming cost V 1 base and J 6 bases; bases outside gene matches: 11. Germline lookup yields CDR1 SEHNR and CDR2 FQNEAQ (reference sequence). CDR3 size: 17 residues. The receptor comes from an adult woman who had mild COVID-19 (a few samples of this study predate the infection). Cell type and time point are not known. The V and J genes are TRBV7-9 and TRBJ2-1; 8 bases match TRBD2. The sequenced sample consisted of PBMCs or a T cell subset sorted from them (not recorded which). The CDR3 region is CASSLVLAAGGGNEQFF. CDR3 in DNA: TGTGCCAGCAGCTTAGTTCTCGCGGCGGGGGGAGGCAATGAGCAGTTCTTC. The full variable domain, its missing parts supplied by reference TRBV7-9 and TRBJ2-1, is DTGVSQNPRHKITKRGQNVTFRCDPISEHNRLYWYRQTLGQGPEFLTYFQNEAQLEKSRLLSDRFSAERPKGSFSTLEIQRTEQGDSAMYLCASSLVLAAGGGNEQFFGPGTRLTVL.